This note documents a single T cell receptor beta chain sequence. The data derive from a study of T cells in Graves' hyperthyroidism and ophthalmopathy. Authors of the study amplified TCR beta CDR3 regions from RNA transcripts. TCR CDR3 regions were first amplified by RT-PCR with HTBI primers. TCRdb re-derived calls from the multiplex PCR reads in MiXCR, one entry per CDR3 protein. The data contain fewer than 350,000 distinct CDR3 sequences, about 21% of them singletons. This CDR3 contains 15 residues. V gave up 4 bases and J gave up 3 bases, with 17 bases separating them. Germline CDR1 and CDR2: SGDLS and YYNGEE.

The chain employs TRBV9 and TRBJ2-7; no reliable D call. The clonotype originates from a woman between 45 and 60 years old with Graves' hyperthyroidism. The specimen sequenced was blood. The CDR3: CASSPQGSGYYEQYF. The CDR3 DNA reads TGTGCCAGCAGCCCCCAAGGATCGGGCTACTACGAGCAGTACTTC.